These 5 T cell receptor beta chains were all obtained from the same sample, sequenced in a study of glioma-infiltrating T cells after dendritic cell vaccination. The assay was immunoSEQ multiplex PCR, and TCRdb's table has in-frame clones only and misses some. The top ten hold approximately 14% of the sample, which has 85,000 to 95,000 clones, 65% to 90% seen once. The sample in question was blood, obtained before dendritic cell vaccination. Receptors were obtained from a human donor with glioblastoma.

This chain uses TRBV2 with TRBJ2-6; perhaps TRBD1 as D (6 bases). This CDR3 is built from 19 residues. Trimming shortened V by 6 bases and J by 0 bases, and 21 bases separated the two germline ends. CDR1 and CDR2 (germline): SNHLY, FYNNEI. CDR3 loop: CASRKGPQTGSSGANVLTF. CDR3 bases: TGTGCCAGCAGGAAGGGACCTCAGACAGGCAGCTCTGGGGCCAACGTCCTGACTTTC.

V gene TRBV15 combines with J gene TRBJ2-1; 7 bases are shared with TRBD1. CDR3 length: 16 amino acids. The V gene's germline CDR1 is LNHNV and CDR2 YYDKDF (reference sequence). J lost 11 bases, V lost 0 bases, and 13 bases had no gene match. The CDR3 sequence: CATSRDPGGRRVKQFF. The CDR3 bases are TGTGCCACCAGCAGAGACCCAGGGGGTAGGAGAGTAAAGCAGTTCTTC.

The V and J genes are TRBV5-1 and TRBJ1-4; 9 bases are a match to TRBD1. The J segment lost 10 bases and the V segment lost 4 bases, leaving 14 bases of the junction unmatched. The CDR3 sequence is 16 residues long. Germline CDR1 SGHRS, CDR2 YFSETQ. The CDR3 region is CASSVRQGVVSGKLFF. The CDR3 coding sequence is TGCGCCAGCAGCGTAAGACAGGGGGTCGTATCAGGAAAACTGTTTTTT. The full variable domain, with the rest looked up from reference TRBV5-1 and TRBJ1-4, is KAGVTQTPRYLIKTRGQQVTLSCSPISGHRSVSWYQQTPGQGLQFLFEYFSETQRNKGNFPGRFSGRQFSNSRSEMNVSTLELGDSALYLCASSVRQGVVSGKLFFGSGTQLSVL.

The gene calls are TRBV6-5 and TRBJ2-5; TRBD1 is a possible D gene (6 bases). The CDR3 loop spans 15 amino acids. V shed 0 bases and J shed 5 bases, with 13 bases lying between them. Looked up from germline, CDR1 is MNHEY and CDR2 is SVGAGI. CDR3 amino acids: CASSYSWSQGETQYF. The CDR3 DNA is TGTGCCAGCAGTTACTCGTGGAGTCAGGGGGAGACCCAGTACTTC.

This clone occurred a few times. V gene TRBV7-2 combines with J gene TRBJ1-3, with 8 bases identical to TRBD1. CDR3 length: 15 amino acids. CDR1 and CDR2 (germline): SGHTA, FQGNSA. The J segment lost 2 bases and the V segment lost 2 bases, leaving 2 bases of the junction unmatched. The CDR3 region has the DNA TGTGCCAGCAGCTTAAGGACAGGGACTGGAAACACCATATATTTT. Amino acids: CASSLRTGTGNTIYF.